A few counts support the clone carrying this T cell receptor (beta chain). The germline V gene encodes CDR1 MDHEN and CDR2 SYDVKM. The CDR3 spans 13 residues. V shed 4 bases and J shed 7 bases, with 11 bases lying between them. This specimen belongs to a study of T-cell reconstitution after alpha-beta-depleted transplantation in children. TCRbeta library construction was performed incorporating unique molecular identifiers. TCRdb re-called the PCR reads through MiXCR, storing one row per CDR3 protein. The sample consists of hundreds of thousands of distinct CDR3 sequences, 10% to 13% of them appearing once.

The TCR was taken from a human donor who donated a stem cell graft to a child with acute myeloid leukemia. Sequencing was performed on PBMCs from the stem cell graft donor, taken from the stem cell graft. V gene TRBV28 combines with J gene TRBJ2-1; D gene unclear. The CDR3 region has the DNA TGTGCCAGCAGTTCTTACGACCTTAATGAGCAGTTCTTC. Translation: CASSSYDLNEQFF.